The present entry profiles one T cell receptor (beta chain) with its context. Its antigen remains unknown. The CDR3 length is 13 residues. Trimming left V 6 bases short and J 3 bases short, with 15 bases between. CDR1 is SQVTM and CDR2 is ANQGSEA in the germline V gene. This record comes from a study of CD8 T cells in Susac syndrome. Study at large: Intravenous immunoglobulin alone or corticosteroids were being given to patients with Susac syndrome at blood draw, unless they were therapy-naive. Study-level results: By the study's own acknowledgment, its TCR sequencing and HLA analysis included relatively few individuals.

The CD8+ and CD4+ T cells were negatively isolated, with the TEMRA cells enriched by FACS. Reverse transcription of about 0.5 to 1 ug RNA used random hexamers. TCRdb reprocessed the immunoSEQ multiplex PCR reads via MiXCR and lists one record per CDR3 protein. The repertoire holds under 110,000 distinct CDR3 sequences, with roughly 94% as singletons. The sequence was collected from a human donor with Susac syndrome. Sequences were obtained from CD8+ T cells from PBMCs. The chain employs TRBV29-1 and TRBJ2-7, with D perhaps matching TRBD1 or TRBD2 (6 bases each). The CDR3 DNA sequence: TGCAGCGTGATGACGGGGGCGGACTACGAGCAGTACTTC. Translated, it gives CSVMTGADYEQYF.